One sample yielded the 32 T cell receptor beta chains listed below, sequenced in a study of spatial heterogeneity in lung cancer (dated by TCRdb to 2018 to 2020). The library was made by 5' RACE. The sample was run on a NextSeq 500. TCRdb reworked the public reads: Q25 trimming with fastp, MiXCR clone assembly, productive beta chains retained. CDR3 protein sequences are deduplicated, and each keeps its most common genes and DNA. This sample lists some 97,000 distinct CDR3 sequences; 4.4% were detected once. The biggest ten clones account for around 20% of the sample. Their antigens remain unidentified. The intended sense of this specimen's time point label: sample taken at primary tumor resection. The full study reports these points: The number of expanded intratumoral alpha and beta TCRs correlated with the tumor nonsynonymous mutation count.

The starting material was lung tumor tissue, obtained at surgery. The receptors originated from a male donor with early-stage non-small cell lung cancer.

Ten or more counts support this clonotype. V gene TRBV28 combines with J gene TRBJ2-5; D is possibly TRBD1 or TRBD2 (5 bases each). Trimming took 3 bases from V and 2 from J, leaving 16 bases between them. CDR1 and CDR2 from the germline V gene are MDHEN and SYDVKM. This CDR3 is built from 16 residues. Here the CDR3 reads CASSFSSRGPQETQYF. For the CDR3, the DNA is TGTGCCAGCAGTTTTAGTAGTCGGGGCCCACAAGAGACCCAGTACTTC.

This clonotype was observed at least ten times. The chain carries TRBV27 and TRBJ2-1; no firm D call. CDR1 is MNHEY and CDR2 is SMNVEV in the germline V gene (reference sequence). This CDR3 is built from 15 residues. V lost 1 base to trimming and J lost 5 bases, with 12 bases between them. The DNA of the CDR3 is TGTGCCAGCAGTTTATTTGCTAGTACGCACAATGAGCAGTTCTTC. Its translation is CASSLFASTHNEQFF.

Many counts were recorded for this clonotype. The rearrangement uses TRBV12-3 or TRBV12-4 and TRBJ1-2, with 8 positions matching TRBD1. The CDR3 length is 12 residues. V shed 6 bases, J shed 5 bases, and the junction held 2 bases outside the gene matches. The CDR3 region is CASSRQGYGYTF. The CDR3 DNA is TGTGCCAGCAGCCGACAGGGGTATGGCTACACCTTC.

This clonotype was observed at least ten times. V gene TRBV27 combines with J gene TRBJ2-1; TRBD2 agrees at 13 bases. In germline, CDR1 is MNHEY, CDR2 SMNVEV (reference sequence). The J segment lost 11 bases and the V segment lost 2 bases, leaving 9 bases of the junction unmatched. The CDR3 loop spans 16 amino acids. CDR3 coding DNA: TGTGCCAGCAGTTTAACGTCACCACTAGCGGGAGGGAAGCAGTTCTTC. It encodes CASSLTSPLAGGKQFF.

V usage is TRBV29-1 and J usage is TRBJ2-3, with D hard to call. The CDR3 sequence is 15 residues long. CDR1 is SQVTM, CDR2 ANQGSEA, per germline. V lost 6 bases and J lost 2, with 18 bases in between. Here the CDR3 DNA reads TGCAGCGTCCTCGGGCTTCAGCCTTACACAGATACGCAGTATTTT. As protein: CSVLGLQPYTDTQYF.

At least ten counts were recorded for this clonotype. V gene TRBV4-2 combines with J gene TRBJ2-7; 8 bases map to TRBD1. With V trimmed by 0 bases and J by 5 bases, 12 bases remained unmatched. This CDR3 is 17 amino acids long. Germline CDR1 reads LGHNA; CDR2 reads YNFKEQ. CDR3 protein: CASSQELIRGRGDEQYF. The DNA for the CDR3 is TGTGCCAGCAGCCAAGAGTTGATCAGGGGGCGCGGCGACGAGCAGTACTTC.

This clonotype was seen repeatedly, ten times or more. The CDR3 protein is CSASVSGNSYEQYF. The CDR3, as DNA: TGCAGTGCTAGTGTTAGCGGGAACTCCTACGAGCAGTACTTC. This chain links TRBV20-1 with TRBJ2-7, with TRBD2 matching over 8 bases. The V gene end was trimmed by 3 bases and the J gene end by 0 bases; junction bases not matched to a gene: 4. CDR3 length: 14 amino acids. Per germline, CDR1 DFQATT and CDR2 SNEGSKA (reference sequence).

This clonotype has a count of ten or more. The CDR3: CASSLGTATGELFF. The CDR3 DNA is TGCGCCAGCAGCTTGGGTACAGCCACCGGGGAGCTGTTTTTT. V and J are TRBV5-1 and TRBJ2-2, with D uncertain. V lost 0 bases to trimming and J lost 4 bases, with 7 bases between them. CDR3 size: 14 residues. Looked up from germline, CDR1 is SGHRS and CDR2 is YFSETQ.

This clonotype occurred a few times. The gene calls are TRBV7-9 and TRBJ1-6; D call uncertain. The length of the CDR3 is 15 residues. From germline, CDR1 is SEHNR and CDR2 FQNEAQ (reference sequence). V was shortened by 11 bases and J by 5 bases, with 19 bases between the two germline ends. DNA of the CDR3: TGTGCCGTTGGGGAGGGCAGACCGAATAATTCACCCCTCCACTTT. Amino acids: CAVGEGRPNNSPLHF.

This clonotype has at least ten counts. J is TRBJ2-5 and V is TRBV3-1; weak D call: TRBD2 (6 bases). The V gene lost 4 bases and the J gene lost 5 bases, with 17 bases spanning the gap. This CDR3 is 15 amino acids long. The germline V gene encodes CDR1 LGHDT and CDR2 YNNKEL (reference sequence). The CDR3 DNA follows: TGTGCCAGCAGCCCCTCCGGGAGATCTTGGGAGACCCAGTACTTC. This gives the protein CASSPSGRSWETQYF.

There are many counts of this clonotype. The rearrangement uses TRBV12-3 or TRBV12-4 and TRBJ2-6; the D call may be TRBD1 or TRBD2 (5 bases each). The CDR3 length is 19 residues. Trimming pared 7 bases from V and 1 base from J, leaving 23 bases between. The CDR3 reads CASTPLPGRKFSGANVLTF. CDR3 in DNA: TGTGCCAGCACCCCCTTACCGGGACGTAAGTTTTCTGGGGCCAACGTCCTGACTTTC.

This clonotype was picked up many times. The V gene is TRBV6-1, the J gene TRBJ2-7; D not certain. V lost 2 bases to trimming and J lost 4 bases, with 3 bases between them. From germline, CDR1 is MNHNS and CDR2 SASEGT. The CDR3 runs to 11 residues. CDR3 sequence reads: CASSEWYEQYF. For the CDR3, the DNA is TGTGCCAGCAGTGAATGGTACGAGCAGTACTTC.

In this sample, this clonotype turned up many times. The V call is TRBV5-1, the J call TRBJ1-1; 7 bases agree with TRBD1. In germline, CDR1 is SGHRS, CDR2 YFSETQ. The CDR3 covers 15 residues. V lost 1 base, J lost 4 bases, and 7 bases stayed unmatched. CDR3 DNA sequence: TGCGCCAGCAGCTTGAACCCAGGGGGAAGCACTGAAGCTTTCTTT. Its protein is CASSLNPGGSTEAFF.

In its sample, this clonotype was seen many times. The chain has TRBV12-3 or TRBV12-4 and TRBJ1-2, with TRBD1 as a possible D gene (5 bases). The CDR3 runs 13 residues. Trimming shortened V by 1 base and J by 6 bases, and 9 bases separated the two germline ends. The CDR3 spells CASSLEGRDGYTF. DNA of the CDR3: TGTGCCAGCAGTTTAGAGGGGCGGGATGGCTACACCTTC.

This clonotype was counted many times. The J gene is TRBJ2-1, the V gene TRBV12-3 or TRBV12-4; a possible D gene is TRBD2 (6 bases). Trimming cost V 1 base and J 14 bases, with 12 bases left between them. The CDR3 has 12 residues. CDR3 region: CASSLDGTGEFF. CDR3 coding DNA: TGTGCCAGCAGTTTAGACGGAACGGGGGAGTTCTTC.

This clonotype was recorded at least ten times. The chain has TRBV28 and TRBJ2-7, with 8 nucleotides matching TRBD2. CDR1 and CDR2 from the germline V gene are MDHEN and SYDVKM. The ends lost 2 bases at V and 4 bases at J; junction bases unmatched: 10. CDR3 length: 16 amino acids. CDR3 region: CASSLPRLAGKYEQYF. For the CDR3, the DNA is TGTGCCAGCAGTTTACCCCGCTTAGCGGGAAAGTACGAGCAGTACTTC.

In its sample, this clonotype was seen many times. J is TRBJ2-3 and V is TRBV5-8; no clear D gene. Germline CDR1 SGHTS, CDR2 YDEGEE. This CDR3 region has 15 residues. The V and J ends lost 2 bases and 6 bases respectively, with 16 bases between them. CDR3: CASSFPPPGADTQYF. In DNA, the CDR3 is TGTGCCAGCAGCTTTCCCCCGCCTGGTGCGGATACGCAGTATTTT.

This clonotype showed up many times. V gene TRBV6-5 combines with J gene TRBJ1-2; 7 bases fit TRBD1. Germline V gene sequence: CDR1 MNHEY, CDR2 SVGAGI. The CDR3 consists of 15 residues. V was pared by 7 bases and J by 4 bases, with 12 bases of the junction left unmatched. The CDR3 is CASTLFQGGGYGYTF. Here the CDR3 DNA reads TGTGCCAGCACTCTTTTCCAAGGGGGCGGCTATGGCTACACCTTC.

V and J are TRBV28 and TRBJ1-2; the D is unclear. The CDR3 contains 11 residues. The ends were cut back, 7 bases at V and 8 bases at J, with 11 bases in the middle. Germline lookup yields CDR1 MDHEN and CDR2 SYDVKM. The CDR3 loop is CASTSPLGYTF. DNA for the CDR3: TGTGCCAGCACCTCCCCACTGGGCTACACCTTC.

This clonotype has ten or more counts. The rearrangement joins TRBV7-9 to TRBJ1-5; D is possibly TRBD1 (5 bases). CDR3 size: 14 residues. The germline V and J ends were trimmed by 5 bases and 6 bases, with 14 bases remaining between them. The V gene's germline CDR1 is SEHNR and CDR2 FQNEAQ (reference sequence). CDR3 sequence: CASSLGGEVQPQHF. In nucleotides, the CDR3 is TGTGCCAGCAGCCTGGGGGGGGAAGTTCAGCCCCAGCATTTT.

This clonotype occurred many times. The genes are TRBV29-1 and TRBJ2-2; no firm D call. The germline V gene has CDR1 SQVTM and CDR2 ANQGSEA. This CDR3 has 12 residues. V was trimmed by 5 bases and J by 7 bases, leaving 11 bases between them. The CDR3 nucleotides are TGCAGCGTTTCGGGCCAGGACGGGGAGCTGTTTTTT. It encodes CSVSGQDGELFF.

This clonotype was counted at least ten times. This rearrangement joins TRBV7-9 to TRBJ2-3; 8 bases match TRBD2. CDR1 is SEHNR and CDR2 is FQNEAQ in the germline V gene (reference sequence). This CDR3 has 15 amino acids. J gave up 5 bases and V 7 bases, and 11 bases lay outside the gene matches. CDR3: CASTTLRAGGDTQYF. DNA of the CDR3: TGTGCCAGCACCACCCTTCGTGCGGGAGGAGATACGCAGTATTTT. The full variable domain, rest sourced from reference TRBV7-9 and TRBJ2-3, is DTGVSQNPRHKITKRGQNVTFRCDPISEHNRLYWYRQTLGQGPEFLTYFQNEAQLEKSRLLSDRFSAERPKGSFSTLEIQRTEQGDSAMYLCASTTLRAGGDTQYFGPGTRLTVL.

This clonotype was seen many times. This chain links TRBV27 with TRBJ1-5; TRBD1 might be the D (5 bases). CDR1 MNHEY and CDR2 SMNVEV come from the germline V gene (reference sequence). The V end lost 8 bases, the J end lost 7 bases, and 15 bases lay between the germline ends. The CDR3 is 13 amino acids. CDR3 region: CASAVRRGQPQHF. CDR3 sequence (DNA): TGTGCCAGCGCGGTGAGGAGGGGACAGCCCCAGCATTTT.

This clonotype was seen ten or more times. V gene TRBV6-1 combines with J gene TRBJ1-1; D is possibly TRBD1 (5 bases). This CDR3 contains 13 residues. Trimming removed 8 bases from V and 5 bases from J, with 15 bases in between. Looked up from germline, CDR1 is MNHNS and CDR2 is SASEGT. Written as DNA, the CDR3 is TGTGCCAGCGGGGACCCTAGGGCGACTGAAGCTTTCTTT. Amino acids: CASGDPRATEAFF.

This clonotype was counted at least ten times. The chain couples TRBV5-1 to TRBJ2-7, with D unresolved. Germline values: CDR1 SGHRS, CDR2 YFSETQ. With 4 bases removed from V and 0 bases from J, the gap between germline ends came to 17 bases. This CDR3 is built from 16 residues. The CDR3 DNA is TGCGCCAGCAGCCGAAGGACGGGTACAAGCTCCTACGAGCAGTACTTC. The encoded protein is CASSRRTGTSSYEQYF.

V usage is TRBV5-1 and J usage is TRBJ2-3; D remains unclear. This CDR3 has 14 amino acids. Germline CDR1 SGHRS, CDR2 YFSETQ. The germline V and J ends were trimmed by 0 bases and 1 base, with 6 bases remaining between them. The CDR3 DNA is TGCGCCAGCAGCTTGGCGGATCGCACAGATACGCAGTATTTT. This gives the protein CASSLADRTDTQYF.

This clonotype was detected ten times or more. This chain joins TRBV12-3 or TRBV12-4 and TRBJ1-2, with D unresolved. The V end lost 2 bases, the J end lost 8 bases, and 9 bases lay between the germline ends. The CDR3 totals 12 residues. This CDR3 is CASSLREFGYTF. The CDR3 bases are TGTGCCAGCAGTTTACGGGAATTCGGCTACACCTTC.

The V and J genes are TRBV15 and TRBJ2-7; tentatively, D is TRBD1 (6 bases). CDR1 is LNHNV and CDR2 is YYDKDF in the germline V gene (reference sequence). V dropped 3 bases and J dropped 2 bases, with 11 bases sitting between them. CDR3 length equals 14 residues. CDR3 sequence: CATSRTTGTYEQYF. The CDR3 bases are TGTGCCACCAGCAGGACAACAGGGACCTACGAGCAGTACTTC.

This clonotype was seen many times. This chain uses TRBV29-1 with TRBJ2-2; 7 bases match TRBD2. Germline CDR1 SQVTM, CDR2 ANQGSEA. CDR3 length: 15 residues. The V and J ends lost 1 base and 4 bases, in that order; junction bases with no gene match: 6. The CDR3 DNA reads TGCAGCGTTGAAGGTGGGCGGGAGCGCACCGGGGAGCTGTTTTTT. This gives the protein CSVEGGRERTGELFF.

This clonotype was counted at least ten times. The chain employs TRBV28 and TRBJ2-7; D may be TRBD1 (6 bases). V lost 5 bases and J 3 bases, leaving 8 bases between the germline ends. The germline gives CDR1 MDHEN, CDR2 SYDVKM. This CDR3 comprises 12 residues. The CDR3 sequence: CASSLQGYEQYF. CDR3 coding DNA: TGTGCCAGCAGTCTACAGGGCTACGAGCAGTACTTC.

Note on this clonotype: Since a much larger clone is just one base distant, this may be a read error. The gene calls are TRBV20-1 and TRBJ2-7; 7 nucleotides line up with TRBD1. This CDR3 region has 15 residues. Germline V gives CDR1 DFQATT, CDR2 SNEGSKA (reference sequence). CDR3 sequence reads: CSARGLRDSTYERYF. The CDR3 region has the DNA TGCAGTGCTAGAGGTCTCCGGGACAGCACCTACGAGCGGTACTTC.

Points on this clonotype: A single base separates this from a much larger clone, so it may be a read error. The conserved phenylalanine or tryptophan is not found at the CDR3 terminus, so this likely reflects a read error. This chain connects TRBV24-1 to TRBJ2-3; the match to TRBD1 covers 10 bases. Germline assignment: CDR1 KGHDR and CDR2 SFDVKD. Unmatched junction bases numbered 8, after V lost 3 bases and J lost 6 bases. The CDR3 length is 16 residues. CDR3 protein: CATSDAGTGVADTQYS. The CDR3 DNA follows: TGTGCCACCAGTGATGCTGGGACAGGGGTAGCGGATACGCAGTATTCT.